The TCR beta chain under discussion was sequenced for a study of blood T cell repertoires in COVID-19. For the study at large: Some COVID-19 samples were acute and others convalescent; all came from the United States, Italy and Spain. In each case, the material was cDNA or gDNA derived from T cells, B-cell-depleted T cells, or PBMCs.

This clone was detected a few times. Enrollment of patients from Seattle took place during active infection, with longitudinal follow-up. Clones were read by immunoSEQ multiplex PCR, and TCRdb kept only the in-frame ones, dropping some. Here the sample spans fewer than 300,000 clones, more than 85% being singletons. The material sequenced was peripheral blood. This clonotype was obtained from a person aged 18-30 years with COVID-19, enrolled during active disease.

CDR3 sequence reads: CASSQEQGGTEAFF. The CDR3 region has the DNA TGCGCCAGCAGCCAAGAACAGGGTGGCACTGAAGCTTTCTTT. V gene TRBV4-3 combines with J gene TRBJ1-1; D might be TRBD1 (6 bases). Trimming stripped 0 bases from V and 4 bases from J, with 9 bases between. CDR3 length equals 14 residues. Germline assignment: CDR1 LGHNA and CDR2 YSLEER.